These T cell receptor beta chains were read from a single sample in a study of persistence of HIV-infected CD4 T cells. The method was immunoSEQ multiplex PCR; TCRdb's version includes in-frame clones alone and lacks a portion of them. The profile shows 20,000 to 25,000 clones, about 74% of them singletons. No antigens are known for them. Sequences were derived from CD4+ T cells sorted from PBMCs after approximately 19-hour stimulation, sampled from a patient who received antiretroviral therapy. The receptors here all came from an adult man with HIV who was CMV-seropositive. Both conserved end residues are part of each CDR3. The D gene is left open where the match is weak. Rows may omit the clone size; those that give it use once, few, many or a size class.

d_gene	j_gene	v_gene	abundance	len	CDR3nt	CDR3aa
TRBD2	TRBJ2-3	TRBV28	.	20	TGTGCCAGCAGTTTATTCCCGGTGAGGACTAGCGGGGCAGACACAGATACGCAGTATTTT	CASSLFPVRTSGADTDTQYF
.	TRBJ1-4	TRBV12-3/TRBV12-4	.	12	TGTGCCACGGCTACAGGGACGGAAAAACTGTTTTTT	CATATGTEKLFF
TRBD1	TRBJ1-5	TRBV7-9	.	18	TGTGCCAGCAGCTTGGGAGGGACAGGGAGAGCAGGCAATCAGCCCCAGCATTTT	CASSLGGTGRAGNQPQHF
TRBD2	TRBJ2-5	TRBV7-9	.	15	TGTGCCAGCAGCGACACTAGCGGGGGGGCCGAGACCCAGTACTTC	CASSDTSGGAETQYF
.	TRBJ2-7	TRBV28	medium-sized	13	TGTGCCAGCAACCGTCCACGGCCCTACGAGCAGTACTTC	CASNRPRPYEQYF
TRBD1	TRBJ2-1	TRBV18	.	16	TGTGCCAGCTCACAGGTACCGGGACAGGGGCACAATGAGCAGTTCTTC	CASSQVPGQGHNEQFF
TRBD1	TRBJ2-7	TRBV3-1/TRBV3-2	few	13	TGTGCCAGCAGCCTGATACAGGGGTACGAGCAGTACTTC	CASSLIQGYEQYF
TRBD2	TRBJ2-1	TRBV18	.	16	TGTGCCAGCTCACCCCCGAACGGGGAGGGCTACAATGAGCAGTTCTTC	CASSPPNGEGYNEQFF
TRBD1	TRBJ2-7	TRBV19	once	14	TGTGCCAGTAGGGACAGGTACGACTCCTACGAGCAGTACTTC	CASRDRYDSYEQYF
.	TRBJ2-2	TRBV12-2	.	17	TGTGCAAGTCGCTTAGAATCGGGGTCGGTGTACACCGGGGAGCTGTTTTTT	CASRLESGSVYTGELFF
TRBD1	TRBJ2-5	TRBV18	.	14	TGTGCCAGCTCACCATACAGGGGGGTGGAGACCCAGTACTTC	CASSPYRGVETQYF
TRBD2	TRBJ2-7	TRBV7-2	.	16	TGTGCCAGCAGCTTAGTAGGCGGGGGGAAACCCTACGAGCAGTACTTC	CASSLVGGGKPYEQYF
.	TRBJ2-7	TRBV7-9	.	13	TGTGCCAGCAGCCCCCATCCGGGGGTCGAGCAGTACTTC	CASSPHPGVEQYF
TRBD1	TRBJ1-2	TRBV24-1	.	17	TGTGCCACCAGTGACCCTCGGACAGGGGGCGCAAGCTATGGCTACACCTTC	CATSDPRTGGASYGYTF
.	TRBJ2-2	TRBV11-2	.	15	TGTGCCAGCAGCTCATCCGGGACTGCCCGTGGGGAGCTGTTTTTT	CASSSSGTARGELFF
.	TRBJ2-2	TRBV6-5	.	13	TGTGCCAGCAGAGTGGGGGCCGGCGGGGAGCTGTTTTTT	CASRVGAGGELFF
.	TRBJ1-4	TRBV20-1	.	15	TGCAGTGCTAGTAGACCCCAGGCCGTTAATGAAAAACTGTTTTTT	CSASRPQAVNEKLFF
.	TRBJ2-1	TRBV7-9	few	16	TGTGCCAGCAGCTTAGGTTCCGGAGCCCGGGGCAATGAGCAGTTCTTC	CASSLGSGARGNEQFF
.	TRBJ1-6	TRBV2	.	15	TGTGCCAGCAGCGAGGGAGACTGGAATAATTCACCCCTCCACTTT	CASSEGDWNNSPLHF
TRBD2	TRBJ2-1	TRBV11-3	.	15	TGTGCCAGCAGCCTGGGGGCTAGCGGGGGCTATGAGCAGTTCTTC	CASSLGASGGYEQFF
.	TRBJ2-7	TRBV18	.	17	TGTGCCAGCTCCCCGGGGATGGGCGCGGAGAGCTCCTACGAGCAGTACTTC	CASSPGMGAESSYEQYF
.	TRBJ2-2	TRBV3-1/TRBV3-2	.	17	TGTGCCAGCAGCCAAGAATATGGGGGGGCCTACACCGGGGAGCTGTTTTTT	CASSQEYGGAYTGELFF
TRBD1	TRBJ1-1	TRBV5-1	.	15	TGCGCCAGCAGCTTGGGACAGGGGGCACACACTGAAGCTTTCTTT	CASSLGQGAHTEAFF
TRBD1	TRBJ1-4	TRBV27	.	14	TGTGCCAGCAGCTACGACAGGGGTTATGGAAAACTGTTTTTT	CASSYDRGYGKLFF
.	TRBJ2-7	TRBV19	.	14	TGTGCCAGTAGTCCCACTTCCGGGGTCTACGAGCAGTACTTC	CASSPTSGVYEQYF
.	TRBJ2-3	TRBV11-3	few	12	TGTGCCAGCAGCCCCGGGACAGATACGCAGTATTTT	CASSPGTDTQYF
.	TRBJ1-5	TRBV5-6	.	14	TGTGCCAGCAGCTTGTGGCTGATCAATCAGCCCCAGCATTTT	CASSLWLINQPQHF
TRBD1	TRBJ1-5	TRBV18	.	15	TGTGCCAGCTCACCTGGGACAGGGGGAGGTCAGCCCCAGCATTTT	CASSPGTGGGQPQHF
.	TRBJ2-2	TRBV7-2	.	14	TGTGCCAGCAGCTTAGCGTGGGGCTCCGGGGAGCTGTTTTTT	CASSLAWGSGELFF
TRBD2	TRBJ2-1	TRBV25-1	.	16	TGTGCCAGCAGTGCGGAGGAGCGGGGGGCTTACAATGAGCAGTTCTTC	CASSAEERGAYNEQFF
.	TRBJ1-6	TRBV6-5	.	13	TGTGCCACCTCGACCGAATTTAATTCACCCCTCCACTTT	CATSTEFNSPLHF
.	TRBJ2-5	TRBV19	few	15	TGTGCCAGTAGTCCCCCCGGACAGTTTCAAGAGACCCAGTACTTC	CASSPPGQFQETQYF
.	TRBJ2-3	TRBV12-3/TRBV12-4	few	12	TGTGCCAGCAGCCCCGACACAGATACGCAGTATTTT	CASSPDTDTQYF
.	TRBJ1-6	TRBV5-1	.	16	TGCGCCAGCAGCTGGTCCGGATCCGGTGATAATTCACCCCTCCACTTT	CASSWSGSGDNSPLHF
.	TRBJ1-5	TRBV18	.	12	TGTGCCAGCTCTTGGGACAATCAGCCCCAGCATTTT	CASSWDNQPQHF
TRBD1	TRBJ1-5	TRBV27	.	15	TGTGCCAGCAGCCTCCAGGGACAGGCTCGATCGCCCCAGCATTTT	CASSLQGQARSPQHF
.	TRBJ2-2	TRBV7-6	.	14	TGTGCCAGCAGCTTATACAGTCCGACCGGGGAGCTGTTTTTT	CASSLYSPTGELFF